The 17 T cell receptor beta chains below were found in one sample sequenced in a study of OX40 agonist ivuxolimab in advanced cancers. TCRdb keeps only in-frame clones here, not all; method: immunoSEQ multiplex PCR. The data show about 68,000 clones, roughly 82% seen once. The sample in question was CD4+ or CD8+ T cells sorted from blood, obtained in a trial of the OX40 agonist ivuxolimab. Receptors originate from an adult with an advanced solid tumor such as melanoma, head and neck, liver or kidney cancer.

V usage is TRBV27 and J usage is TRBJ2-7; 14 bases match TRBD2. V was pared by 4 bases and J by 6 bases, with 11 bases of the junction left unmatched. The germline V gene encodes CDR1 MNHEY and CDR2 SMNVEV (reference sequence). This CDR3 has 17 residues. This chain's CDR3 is CASSWGTSGSEQGEQYF. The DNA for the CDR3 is TGTGCCAGCAGTTGGGGGACTAGCGGGAGTGAACAAGGCGAGCAGTACTTC.

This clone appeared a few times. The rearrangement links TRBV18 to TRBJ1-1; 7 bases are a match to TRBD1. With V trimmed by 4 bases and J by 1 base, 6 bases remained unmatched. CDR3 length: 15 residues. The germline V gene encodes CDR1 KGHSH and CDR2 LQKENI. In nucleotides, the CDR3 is TGTGCCAGCTCACGCCGTACAGGGGAGAACACTGAAGCTTTCTTT. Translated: CASSRRTGENTEAFF. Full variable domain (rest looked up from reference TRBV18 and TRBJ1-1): NAGVMQNPRHLVRRRGQEARLRCSPMKGHSHVYWYRQLPEEGLKFMVYLQKENIIDESGMPKERFSAEFPKEGPSILRIQQVVRGDSAAYFCASSRRTGENTEAFFGQGTRLTVV.

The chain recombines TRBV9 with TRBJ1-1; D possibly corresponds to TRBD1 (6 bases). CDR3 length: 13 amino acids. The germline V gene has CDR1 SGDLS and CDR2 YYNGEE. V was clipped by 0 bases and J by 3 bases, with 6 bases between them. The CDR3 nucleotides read TGTGCCAGCAGCGTAGACAGGGACACTGAAGCTTTCTTT. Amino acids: CASSVDRDTEAFF.

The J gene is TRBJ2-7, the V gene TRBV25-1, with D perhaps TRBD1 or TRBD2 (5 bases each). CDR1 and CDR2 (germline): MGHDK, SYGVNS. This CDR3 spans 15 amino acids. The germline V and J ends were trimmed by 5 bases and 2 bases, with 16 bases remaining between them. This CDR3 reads CASSTTGTVTYEQYF. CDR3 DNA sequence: TGTGCCAGCAGTACAACCGGGACGGTAACCTACGAGCAGTACTTC.

This CDR3 is CASTRTGGTGELFF. In nucleotides, the CDR3 is TGTGCCAGCACCCGGACAGGGGGCACCGGGGAGCTGTTTTTT. The genes are TRBV25-1 and TRBJ2-2, with 10 nucleotides matching TRBD1. Germline CDR1 MGHDK, CDR2 SYGVNS. V trimming: 7 bases; J trimming: 4 bases; junction bases outside the gene matches: 3. The CDR3 totals 14 residues.

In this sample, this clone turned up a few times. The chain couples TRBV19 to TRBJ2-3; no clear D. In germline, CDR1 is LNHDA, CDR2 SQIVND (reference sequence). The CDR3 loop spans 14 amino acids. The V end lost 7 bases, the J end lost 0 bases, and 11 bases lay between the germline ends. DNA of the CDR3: TGTGCCAGTAAAACGGCGCCTAGCACAGATACGCAGTATTTT. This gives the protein CASKTAPSTDTQYF.

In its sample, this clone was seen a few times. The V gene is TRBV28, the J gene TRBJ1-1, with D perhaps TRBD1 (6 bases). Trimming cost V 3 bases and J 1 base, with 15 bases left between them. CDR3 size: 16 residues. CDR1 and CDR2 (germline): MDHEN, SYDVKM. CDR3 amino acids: CASSFITGTTNTEAFF. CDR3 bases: TGTGCCAGCAGTTTTATTACCGGGACAACGAACACTGAAGCTTTCTTT.

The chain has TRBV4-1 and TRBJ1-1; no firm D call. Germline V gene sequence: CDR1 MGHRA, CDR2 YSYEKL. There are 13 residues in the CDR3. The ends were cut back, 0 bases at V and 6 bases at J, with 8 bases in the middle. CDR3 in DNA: TGCGCCAGCAGCCAAGACAGGTTCGCTGAAGCTTTCTTT. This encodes CASSQDRFAEAFF.

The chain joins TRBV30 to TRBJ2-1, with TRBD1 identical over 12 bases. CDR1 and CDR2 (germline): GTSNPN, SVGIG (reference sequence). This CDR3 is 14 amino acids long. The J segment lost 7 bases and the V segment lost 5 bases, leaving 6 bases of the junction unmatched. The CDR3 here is CAWGDRGRGNEQFF. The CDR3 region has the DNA TGTGCCTGGGGGGACAGGGGGCGCGGGAATGAGCAGTTCTTC.

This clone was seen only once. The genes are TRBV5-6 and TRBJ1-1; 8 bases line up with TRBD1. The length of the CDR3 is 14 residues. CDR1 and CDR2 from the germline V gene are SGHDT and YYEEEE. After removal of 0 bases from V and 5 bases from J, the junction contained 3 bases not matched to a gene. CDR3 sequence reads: CASSLDRGTTEAFF. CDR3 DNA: TGTGCCAGCAGCTTGGACAGGGGGACGACTGAAGCTTTCTTT.

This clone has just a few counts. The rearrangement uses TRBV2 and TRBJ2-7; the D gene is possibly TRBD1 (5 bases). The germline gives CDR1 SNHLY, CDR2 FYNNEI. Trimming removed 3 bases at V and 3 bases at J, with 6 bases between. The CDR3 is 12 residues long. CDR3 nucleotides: TGTGCCAGCAGTGAGGGGCGCTACGAGCAGTACTTC. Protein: CASSEGRYEQYF. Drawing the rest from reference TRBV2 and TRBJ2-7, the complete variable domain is EPEVTQTPSHQVTQMGQEVILRCVPISNHLYFYWYRQILGQKVEFLVSFYNNEISEKSEIFDDQFSVERPDGSNFTLKIRSTKLEDSAMYFCASSEGRYEQYFGPGTRLTVT.

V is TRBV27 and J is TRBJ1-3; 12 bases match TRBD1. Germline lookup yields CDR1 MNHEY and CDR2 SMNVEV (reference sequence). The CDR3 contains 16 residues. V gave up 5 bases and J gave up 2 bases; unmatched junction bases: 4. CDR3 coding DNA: TGTGCCAGCAGTCCGGGGGACAGGGGGCCTGGAAACACCATATATTTT. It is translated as CASSPGDRGPGNTIYF.

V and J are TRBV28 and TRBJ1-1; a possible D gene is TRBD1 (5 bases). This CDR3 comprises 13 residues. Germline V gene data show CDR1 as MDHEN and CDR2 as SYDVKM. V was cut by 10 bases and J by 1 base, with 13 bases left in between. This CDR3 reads CATLGTANTEAFF. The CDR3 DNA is TGTGCCACCTTGGGGACGGCGAACACTGAAGCTTTCTTT. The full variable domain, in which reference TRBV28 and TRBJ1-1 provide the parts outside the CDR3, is DVKVTQSSRYLVKRTGEKVFLECVQDMDHENMFWYRQDPGLGLRLIYFSYDVKMKEKGDIPEGYSVSREKKERFSLILESASTNQTSMYLCATLGTANTEAFFGQGTRLTVV.

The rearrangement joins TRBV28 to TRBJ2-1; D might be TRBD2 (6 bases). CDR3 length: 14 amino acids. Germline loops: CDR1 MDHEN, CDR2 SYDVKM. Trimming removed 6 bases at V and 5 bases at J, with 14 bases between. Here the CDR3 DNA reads TGTGCCAGCAGGCTGGGGGGTAGCCACAATGAGCAGTTCTTC. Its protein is CASRLGGSHNEQFF.

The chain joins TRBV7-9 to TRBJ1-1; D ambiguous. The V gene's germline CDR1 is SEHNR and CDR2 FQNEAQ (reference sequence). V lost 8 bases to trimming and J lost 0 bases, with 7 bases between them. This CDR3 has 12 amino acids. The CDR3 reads CASQGMNTEAFF. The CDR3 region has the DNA TGTGCCAGCCAAGGCATGAACACTGAAGCTTTCTTT.

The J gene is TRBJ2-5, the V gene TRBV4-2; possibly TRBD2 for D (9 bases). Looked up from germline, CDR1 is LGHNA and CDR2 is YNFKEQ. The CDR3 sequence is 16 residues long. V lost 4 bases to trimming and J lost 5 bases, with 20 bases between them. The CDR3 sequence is CASSPGGGRAGETQYF. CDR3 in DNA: TGTGCCAGCAGCCCAGGGGGCGGGAGGGCGGGGGAGACCCAGTACTTC.

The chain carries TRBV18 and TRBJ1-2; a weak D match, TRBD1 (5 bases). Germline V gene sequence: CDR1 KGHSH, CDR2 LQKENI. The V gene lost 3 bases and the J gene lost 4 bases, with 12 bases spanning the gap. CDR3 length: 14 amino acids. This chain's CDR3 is CASSPPGETYGYTF. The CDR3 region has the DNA TGTGCCAGCTCACCCCCGGGGGAGACCTATGGCTACACCTTC.